This T cell receptor beta chain came from a study of blood T cell repertoires in COVID-19. Produced via immunoSEQ multiplex PCR; TCRdb's table is partial and in-frame only. The sample contains about 190,000 clones, more than 70% of which appear only once. Trimming removed 2 bases from V and 9 bases from J; junction bases left unmatched: 4. This CDR3 is built from 14 residues. CDR1 and CDR2 from the germline V gene are MNHEY and SMNVEV (reference sequence). The V gene is TRBV27, the J gene TRBJ2-1, with 10 bases aligning to TRBD2. The sequence came from a human donor in a cohort sampled during active COVID-19. The sequenced material came from peripheral blood. CDR3 region: CASSLLAGAPEQFF. The CDR3 nucleotides read TGTGCCAGCAGTTTACTAGCGGGAGCACCTGAGCAGTTCTTC.